The rows below give T cell receptor beta chains drawn from one sample of a study of regulatory T cells in long-lasting Graves disease. Each CDR3 protein is one row after TCRdb ran MiXCR on the multiplex PCR reads. The table includes 300,000 to 500,000 distinct CDR3 sequences, under 25% detected once. The sample in question was peripheral blood mononuclear cells (PBMCs), obtained when the disease was refractory, from a patient treated with antithyroid drugs. These receptors originate from a female donor with Graves disease. CDR3s include the opening cysteine and the closing phenylalanine or tryptophan. The D gene is left open where the match is weak. Expanded clones get a size class; other rows say once, few or many, or leave the size out.

>TRBD1|NA|TRBV11-1|TRBJ1-1|14
TGTGCCAGCAGCTCACAGGGGGGAGTTGTGGAAGCTTTCTTT
CASSSQGGVVEAFF
>NA|few|TRBV7-2|TRBJ1-6|12
TGTGCCAGCAGCAAAGGTTATTCACCCCTCCACTTT
CASSKGYSPLHF
>NA|few|TRBV13|TRBJ1-2|12
TGTGCCAGCAGCTTAATCGCGGATGGCTACACCTTC
CASSLIADGYTF
>NA|many|TRBV2|TRBJ2-3|14
TGTGCCAGCAGCCCATGGGGACCAACAGATACGCAGTATTTT
CASSPWGPTDTQYF
>TRBD1|NA|TRBV5-1|TRBJ2-4|10
TGCGCCAGCAGCCAGACAGGGCCCAACTTC
CASSQTGPNF
>NA|many|TRBV6-2/TRBV6-3|TRBJ1-1|13
TGTGCCAGCAGTTACGGGGGGCTGGCTGAAGCTTTCTTT
CASSYGGLAEAFF
>TRBD2|many|TRBV2|TRBJ2-2|15
TGTGCCAGCTGGCCGATACTAGCGGGAGCTGGGGAGCTGTTTTTT
CASWPILAGAGELFF
>TRBD2|NA|TRBV5-1|TRBJ2-7|14
TGCGCCAGCACCACCGGACTAGAAGCCAGCGAGCAGTACTTC
CASTTGLEASEQYF
>NA|NA|TRBV15|TRBJ1-1|13
TGTGCCACCAGCAGAGATCTGAACACTGAAGCTTTCTTT
CATSRDLNTEAFF
>NA|many|TRBV27|TRBJ2-7|16
TGTGCCAGCAGTTTCTTAAGGGGAACCAGCTCCTACGAGCAGTACTTC
CASSFLRGTSSYEQYF
>NA|many|TRBV7-8|TRBJ2-5|15
TGTGCCAGCAGCTTCCGGCCCCCTGGGGGAGAGACCCAGTACTTC
CASSFRPPGGETQYF
>TRBD2|NA|TRBV20-1|TRBJ2-7|14
TGCAGTGCCCTGACTAGCGGGAGGGACTACGAGCAGTACTTC
CSALTSGRDYEQYF
>NA|NA|TRBV12-3/TRBV12-4|TRBJ1-5|14
TGTGCCAGCAGTTTTAGCTGGGGCAATCAGCCCCAGCATTTT
CASSFSWGNQPQHF
>NA|few|TRBV7-9|TRBJ1-3|14
TGTGCCAGCAGTACGGGACTCCAGGTTGACACCATATATTTT
CASSTGLQVDTIYF
>NA|NA|TRBV7-2|TRBJ1-6|13
TGTGCCAACAGCACAGGCGGGGATTCACCCCTCCACTTT
CANSTGGDSPLHF
>TRBD2|many|TRBV11-2|TRBJ2-7|15
TGTGCCAGCAGCCAACTAGCGGGCGACACCTACGAGCAGTACTTC
CASSQLAGDTYEQYF
>NA|many|TRBV20-1|TRBJ2-7|16
TGCAGTGCTAGAGACCGAATCGGGGCCCTAAGCCACGAGCAGTACTTC
CSARDRIGALSHEQYF
>NA|NA|TRBV7-9|TRBJ1-5|13
TGTGCCAGCAGCTTAGCAGGAATTCAGCCCCAGCATTTT
CASSLAGIQPQHF
>TRBD2|few|TRBV7-6|TRBJ2-7|19
TGTGCCAGCAGCTTAGAGGGGGGCAAATGGCTAGCGGGAGTCTACGAGCAGTACTTC
CASSLEGGKWLAGVYEQYF
>TRBD2|many|TRBV5-1|TRBJ2-7|17
TGCGCCAGCAGCTTGGACTTCTCCGGGACTAGCTCCTACGAGCAGTACTTC
CASSLDFSGTSSYEQYF
>NA|NA|TRBV18|TRBJ2-5|14
TGTGCCAGCTCACCACCGGCGAGGGTGGAGACCCAGTACTTC
CASSPPARVETQYF
>TRBD2|NA|TRBV20-1|TRBJ2-6|17
TGCAGTGCCTCCCGACTAGCGGGAGGGTATGGGGCCAACGTCCTGACTTTC
CSASRLAGGYGANVLTF
>NA|many|TRBV12-5|TRBJ1-1|13
TGTGCTAGTGGTGAAACCCAGGCTAATGAAGCTTTCTTT
CASGETQANEAFF
>TRBD2|NA|TRBV20-1|TRBJ2-5|14
TGCAGTGCCACCCTAGCGGGAGGGAGAGAGACCCAGTACTTC
CSATLAGGRETQYF
>NA|many|TRBV30|TRBJ1-2|13
TGTGCCTGGAGTACAGGGAGGAACTATGGCTACACCTTC
CAWSTGRNYGYTF
>NA|NA|TRBV29-1|TRBJ2-7|12
TGCAGCGCTGAGGGGGGCACCTACGAGCAGTACTTC
CSAEGGTYEQYF
>TRBD1|few|TRBV7-9|TRBJ1-1|17
TGTGCCAGCAGCGAGACCGGGACAGGGGGCACGAACACTGAAGCTTTCTTT
CASSETGTGGTNTEAFF
>NA|NA|TRBV30|TRBJ2-4|11
TGTGCCTGGAGTGTAGTTGGGGGTGCTTACTTC
CAWSVVGGAYF
>NA|few|TRBV3-1|TRBJ1-2|15
TGTGCCAGCAGCCATTTATCGGCCGGAAACTATGGCTACACCTTC
CASSHLSAGNYGYTF
>TRBD1|few|TRBV30|TRBJ2-5|14
TGTGCCTGGAGGCCAGGGGGCGCAGAGGAGACCCAGTACTTC
CAWRPGGAEETQYF
>NA|few|TRBV9|TRBJ2-5|16
TGTGCCAGCAGCGAGGGGGACACCACGTACCAAGAGACCCAGTACTTC
CASSEGDTTYQETQYF
>NA|NA|TRBV7-8|TRBJ1-6|16
TGTGCCAGCAGTAGGCAAATAAACTCCTATAATTCACCCCTCCACTTT
CASSRQINSYNSPLHF
>NA|few|TRBV6-2/TRBV6-3|TRBJ2-7|15
TGTGCCAGCAGTTATTTGCCTAGCGCGGCCTACGAGCAGTACTTC
CASSYLPSAAYEQYF
>TRBD1|many|TRBV20-1|TRBJ1-1|14
TGCAGTGCTAGCCGACAGGGCTTTGGGCCTGAAGCTTTCTTT
CSASRQGFGPEAFF
>NA|NA|TRBV20-1|TRBJ2-7|13
TGCAGTGCTCCCTCCCGATACTCCTACGAGCAGTACTTC
CSAPSRYSYEQYF
>NA|few|TRBV12-3/TRBV12-4|TRBJ2-2|19
TGTGCCAGCAGCCCACTGCCGGGGGGCCGGGGGGACTTCACCGGGGAGCTGTTTTTT
CASSPLPGGRGDFTGELFF
>TRBD2|NA|TRBV12-3/TRBV12-4|TRBJ2-7|15
TGTGCCAGCAGTTCTAGCGGGAGGGCCGAACACGAGCAGTACTTC
CASSSSGRAEHEQYF
>TRBD1|NA|TRBV20-1|TRBJ2-7|17
TGCAGTGCTAGCGATCTTGAGGGGGCCACGACTATCTACGAGCAGTACTTC
CSASDLEGATTIYEQYF
>NA|NA|TRBV9|TRBJ2-5|13
TGTGCCAGCAGCGTAGACTATGTGGGGACCCAGTACTTC
CASSVDYVGTQYF
>TRBD1|few|TRBV12-3/TRBV12-4|TRBJ2-1|12
TGTGCCAGCAGTCCAGGGGGTGCTGAGCAGTTCTTC
CASSPGGAEQFF
>NA|few|TRBV28|TRBJ1-5|16
TGTGCCAGCAGTCGAATAGGGGCACTGAGGTATCAGCCCCAGCATTTT
CASSRIGALRYQPQHF
>TRBD1|many|TRBV2|TRBJ1-6|14
TGTGCCAGCATACGGGACAGCTATAATTCACCCCTCCACTTT
CASIRDSYNSPLHF
>NA|many|TRBV9|TRBJ1-2|13
TGTGCCAGCAGCGTAGCTGACACGTATGGCTACACCTTC
CASSVADTYGYTF
>NA|many|TRBV20-1|TRBJ1-2|15
TGCAGTGCTAACTCTCCCCAAGAAGGGGGATATGGCTACACCTTC
CSANSPQEGGYGYTF
>NA|NA|TRBV24-1|TRBJ1-5|13
TGTGCCACCAGTGGAGGGCTCGGACAGCCCCAGCATTTT
CATSGGLGQPQHF
>NA|many|TRBV11-2|TRBJ2-7|15
TGTGCCAGCAGCTTTTTCCCGGGAGCAAACTACGAGCAGTACTTC
CASSFFPGANYEQYF
>NA|few|TRBV11-2|TRBJ2-2|14
TGTGCCAGCAGCTTAGTAGGTTACACCGGGGAGCTGTTTTTT
CASSLVGYTGELFF
>NA|once|TRBV12-3/TRBV12-4|TRBJ2-3|16
TGTGCCAGCAGTTTAGTTTTGGGGCTCAGCACAGATACGCAGTATTTT
CASSLVLGLSTDTQYF
>NA|many|TRBV28|TRBJ2-7|13
TGTGCCAGCCGGGGCGGGACAGCCTACGAGCAGTACTTC
CASRGGTAYEQYF
>TRBD1|few|TRBV15|TRBJ2-7|16
TGTGCCACCAGCAGGGACCGGGACAGGGGCCCCTACGAGCAGTACTTC
CATSRDRDRGPYEQYF
>NA|NA|TRBV10-1|TRBJ2-7|13
TGCGCCAGCAGTAGACAGGCCAACTACGAGCAGTACTTC
CASSRQANYEQYF
>TRBD1|NA|TRBV19|TRBJ1-4|15
TGTGCCAGTAGTTTTCCAAAGGGACAGACGGAAAAACTGTTTTTT
CASSFPKGQTEKLFF
>TRBD2|NA|TRBV19|TRBJ2-7|16
TGTGTCAGTAGTATGAGACTAGCGGGAGTAAGTAGCGAGCAGTACTTC
CVSSMRLAGVSSEQYF
>TRBD1|NA|TRBV3-1|TRBJ2-1|16
TGTGCCAGCAGCCAAGGGTGGACAGGGGACTACAATGAGCAGTTCTTC
CASSQGWTGDYNEQFF
>NA|NA|TRBV9|TRBJ2-7|15
TGTGCCAGCAGCCCAGAGGCGCTGCCTTCCTACGAGCAGTACTTC
CASSPEALPSYEQYF
>NA|many|TRBV20-1|TRBJ1-2|13
TGCAGTGCTAGACAGGGGACCTTCGGTGGCTACACCTTC
CSARQGTFGGYTF
>TRBD1|NA|TRBV24-1|TRBJ2-3|16
TGTGCCACCAGTGATCCTACAGGGGGGAGCACAGATACGCAGTATTTT
CATSDPTGGSTDTQYF